One sample yielded the 3 T cell receptor beta chains listed below, sequenced in a study of cytomegalovirus exposure and HLA in healthy donors. PCR involved 60 Vbeta and 13 Jbeta primers. Data came from immunoSEQ multiplex PCR; TCRdb stores just in-frame clones and leaves some out. The sample lists over 150,000 clones; over 70% were seen once. Sequencing was performed on PBMCs. The receptors derive from a young woman in good health and CMV-seropositive.

The J gene is TRBJ1-3, the V gene TRBV5-6; TRBD1 matches at 9 bases. The CDR3 consists of 17 residues. V dropped 2 bases and J dropped 4; count of bases not matched to a gene: 10. From germline, CDR1 is SGHDT and CDR2 YYEEEE. CDR3 sequence: CASSFLGTGFGGNTIYF. The CDR3 nucleotides read TGTGCCAGCAGCTTCTTAGGGACAGGGTTTGGAGGAAACACCATATATTTT.

The chain uses TRBV18 and TRBJ2-2; 10 nucleotides match TRBD1. The CDR3 spans 17 residues. Germline CDR1 and CDR2: KGHSH and LQKENI. J was trimmed by 3 bases and V by 3 bases; bases with no gene match: 7. The CDR3 region is CASSPSGTGVYTGELFF. CDR3 coding DNA: TGTGCCAGCTCACCTTCCGGGACAGGGGTCTACACCGGGGAGCTGTTTTTT.

The chain uses TRBV5-1 and TRBJ1-2; D is undetermined. From germline, CDR1 is SGHRS and CDR2 YFSETQ. Deletions cut 0 bases from V and 3 bases from J, with 9 bases between. The CDR3 is 14 amino acids. The CDR3 DNA follows: TGCGCCAGCAGCTTGGAAAGCAGCGACTATGGCTACACCTTC. Residues: CASSLESSDYGYTF.